The clone carrying this T cell receptor beta chain was counted a few times. This sample was included in a study of response to subunit inactivated influenza vaccine. MiXCR, applied by TCRdb to the RT-PCR reads, yields one record per CDR3 protein. The sample contains approximately 500,000 distinct CDR3 sequences, 10% to 15% of which appear only once. Trimming removed 6 bases from V and 1 base from J, with 9 bases in between. The V gene's germline CDR1 is ENHRY and CDR2 SYGVKD. The CDR3 length is 13 residues. The rearrangement joins TRBV10-3 to TRBJ1-1; D might be TRBD1 (6 bases). Sequencing used PBMCs from blood, obtained 40 to 50 days after vaccination. The sequence derives from a man between 45 and 60 years old who received an inactivated influenza vaccine. CDR3 nucleotides: TGTGCCATCAGCGTGACAGGGAACACTGAAGCTTTCTTT. This translates into CAISVTGNTEAFF.